The present T cell receptor (beta chain) was sequenced within a study of Graves' ophthalmopathy and Graves' hyperthyroidism. Looking at the study overall: Blood was drawn at initial diagnosis, before any treatment. Broader study findings: Among expanded thyroid clonotypes above 0.001 frequency, most also occurred in blood. With a specificity of 72.22% and a sensitivity of around 70%, the model predicted ophthalmopathy progression.

Trimming left V 6 bases short and J 8 bases short, with 23 bases between. The V gene's germline CDR1 is SGHRS and CDR2 YFSETQ. The CDR3 has 15 amino acids. RNA transcripts yielded amplified TCR beta CDR3 regions. First-round RT-PCR used HTBI primers; second-round multiplex PCR followed. TCRdb recomputed calls from the multiplex PCR reads with MiXCR, one row per CDR3 protein. The data contain a few hundred thousand distinct CDR3 sequences, about a sixth of them singletons. Stable hyperthyroidism meant no ophthalmopathy within 18 months of follow-up. This clonotype has a count of ten or more. Its antigen is undetermined.

Specimen: peripheral blood. The chain carries TRBV5-1 and TRBJ1-1, with D possibly matching TRBD1 (5 bases). The receptor was isolated from an adult woman with stable Graves' hyperthyroidism. Written as DNA, the CDR3 is TGCGCCAGCAAGAGGGACGGACAAGGGGAACAAGAAGCTTTCTTT. It translates to CASKRDGQGEQEAFF.